A single sample gave rise to the 14 T cell receptor beta chains below, sequenced in a study of T-cell memory formation after mild COVID-19. TCRdb reanalysed the 5' RACE reads using MiXCR and keeps one entry per CDR3 protein. The sample shows 400,000 to 500,000 distinct CDR3 sequences, roughly 18% of them seen only once. The sample taken for sequencing was PBMCs or a T cell subset sorted from them (not recorded which). Every receptor here comes from a man aged 18 to 29 who had mild COVID-19 (a few samples of this study predate the infection). Cell type and time point are not known.

The chain uses TRBV13 and TRBJ1-6; D is perhaps TRBD1 (5 bases). Trimming removed 2 bases from V and 6 bases from J, with 11 bases in between. The germline V gene encodes CDR1 PRHDT and CDR2 FYEKMQ (reference sequence). CDR3 size: 15 residues. The chain's CDR3 is CASSLSPGINSPLHF. DNA for the CDR3: TGTGCCAGCAGCTTATCCCCAGGGATTAATTCACCCCTCCACTTT.

The table lists this clonotype with a few counts. This chain uses TRBV5-1 with TRBJ2-5, with a possible D match to TRBD1 (6 bases). From germline, CDR1 is SGHRS and CDR2 YFSETQ. The V end was cut by 0 bases, the J end by 5 bases, with 11 bases between. The CDR3 contains 14 residues. CDR3 nucleotides: TGCGCCAGCAGCTTGGCCTCAGGGGTGGAGACCCAGTACTTC. Protein sequence: CASSLASGVETQYF. The full variable domain, its missing parts supplied by reference TRBV5-1 and TRBJ2-5, is KAGVTQTPRYLIKTRGQQVTLSCSPISGHRSVSWYQQTPGQGLQFLFEYFSETQRNKGNFPGRFSGRQFSNSRSEMNVSTLELGDSALYLCASSLASGVETQYFGPGTRLLVL.

This clonotype was seen many times. J is TRBJ1-1 and V is TRBV4-3, with D maybe TRBD1 (6 bases). V was cut by 1 base and J by 4 bases, with 10 bases left in between. There are 14 residues in the CDR3. In germline, CDR1 is LGHNA, CDR2 YSLEER. CDR3 DNA sequence: TGCGCCAGCAGCCAAGCAGGGGCGTCCACTGAAGCTTTCTTT. The encoded protein is CASSQAGASTEAFF.

The V gene is TRBV9, the J gene TRBJ2-3; D might be TRBD2 (6 bases). Germline assignment: CDR1 SGDLS and CDR2 YYNGEE. The CDR3 consists of 15 residues. Trimming removed 4 bases from V and 2 bases from J, with 14 bases in between. Here the CDR3 reads CASSMKAGHTDTQYF. CDR3 nucleotides: TGTGCCAGCAGCATGAAAGCGGGCCACACAGATACGCAGTATTTT.

The sample holds a few counts of this clonotype. The CDR3 region is CASSQGLSGLIGQGHHYGYTF. The CDR3 DNA reads TGTGCCAGCAGCCAAGGCCTGTCCGGGCTCATAGGCCAGGGTCACCACTATGGCTACACCTTC. The genes are TRBV4-2 and TRBJ1-2; TRBD1 might be the D (5 bases). The CDR3 sequence is 21 residues long. V lost 1 base to trimming and J lost 3 bases, with 30 bases between them. Germline V gives CDR1 LGHNA, CDR2 YNFKEQ.

This clonotype came up many times. The chain employs TRBV29-1 and TRBJ2-1; tentative D call: TRBD2 (7 bases). CDR1 is SQVTM and CDR2 is ANQGSEA in the germline V gene. This CDR3 is 13 amino acids long. The V gene lost 5 bases and the J gene lost 7 bases, with 15 bases spanning the gap. The CDR3 sequence is CSVWGGHGNEQFF. The CDR3 DNA sequence: TGCAGCGTTTGGGGGGGCCACGGGAATGAGCAGTTCTTC.

This clonotype has ten or more counts. This chain connects TRBV20-1 to TRBJ1-1, with D possibly matching TRBD1 (5 bases). Trimming stripped 1 base from V and 4 bases from J, with 16 bases between. CDR1 is DFQATT, CDR2 SNEGSKA, per germline (reference sequence). The CDR3 is made up of 15 amino acids. The CDR3 region is CSARVGGGVSTEAFF. The CDR3 DNA sequence: TGCAGTGCTAGAGTAGGTGGGGGGGTGAGCACTGAAGCTTTCTTT.

This clonotype was recorded a few times. The chain employs TRBV9 and TRBJ1-1; D is unresolved. The CDR3 has 14 amino acids. Germline V gene data show CDR1 as SGDLS and CDR2 as YYNGEE. The ends were cut back, 3 bases at V and 2 bases at J, with 11 bases in the middle. In DNA, the CDR3 is TGTGCCAGCAGCGCGGGTCAGCACAACACTGAAGCTTTCTTT. It yields the protein CASSAGQHNTEAFF.

The table lists this clonotype with a few counts. One end of the junction is discordant with germline, which a read error may explain. The V call is TRBV2, the J call TRBJ1-6; D is unresolved. Germline-derived CDR1 and CDR2 are SNHLY and FYNNEI. This CDR3 region has 16 residues. The CDR3 sequence: CASTVPITTIYSPLHF. As DNA, the CDR3 is TGTGCCAGCACCGTCCCCATAACCACGATCTATTCGCCCCTCCACTTT.

The chain is built from TRBV29-1 and TRBJ2-3; D gene unclear. CDR3 length: 10 residues. V lost 5 bases and J lost 5, with 5 bases in between. Germline CDR1 is SQVTM and CDR2 is ANQGSEA. The CDR3 DNA reads as TGCAGCGTTTGGAGAGATACGCAGTATTTT. It translates to CSVWRDTQYF.

This clonotype was seen ten or more times. The CDR3, as DNA: TGTGCCAGCAGCTTGGGGACAGGGGGAGGGCAGCCCCAGCATTTT. Translation gives CASSLGTGGGQPQHF. This sequence joins TRBV5-8 and TRBJ1-5; TRBD1 matches 10 bases. Germline lookup yields CDR1 SGHTS and CDR2 YDEGEE. V dropped 0 bases and J dropped 7; count of bases not matched to a gene: 4. CDR3 size: 15 residues.

V and J are TRBV4-1 and TRBJ2-4; tentative D call: TRBD1 (5 bases). Germline V lookup: CDR1 MGHRA, CDR2 YSYEKL. The CDR3 length is 14 residues. V gave up 3 bases and J gave up 2 bases, with 8 bases separating them. The CDR3 DNA sequence: TGCGCCAGCAGCCACAGGGTGTCCAAAAACATTCAGTACTTC. Amino acid sequence: CASSHRVSKNIQYF.

This clonotype was counted only a few times. This chain links TRBV4-1 with TRBJ1-5; the match to TRBD1 covers 9 bases. Germline-derived CDR1 and CDR2 are MGHRA and YSYEKL. The trim removed 5 bases at V and 2 bases at J, leaving 7 bases unmatched. CDR3 length equals 16 residues. CDR3 in amino acids: CASSLGDRVGNQPQHF. The DNA for the CDR3 is TGCGCCAGCAGCTTGGGGGACAGGGTCGGCAATCAGCCCCAGCATTTT.

The rearrangement uses TRBV4-1 and TRBJ2-5, with 8 bases that match TRBD1. CDR1 is MGHRA, CDR2 YSYEKL, per germline. V trimming: 3 bases; J trimming: 5 bases; junction bases outside the gene matches: 2. The CDR3 is 13 amino acids. In nucleotides, the CDR3 is TGCGCCAGCAGCCACAGGGGGCTTGAGACCCAGTACTTC. Protein sequence: CASSHRGLETQYF.